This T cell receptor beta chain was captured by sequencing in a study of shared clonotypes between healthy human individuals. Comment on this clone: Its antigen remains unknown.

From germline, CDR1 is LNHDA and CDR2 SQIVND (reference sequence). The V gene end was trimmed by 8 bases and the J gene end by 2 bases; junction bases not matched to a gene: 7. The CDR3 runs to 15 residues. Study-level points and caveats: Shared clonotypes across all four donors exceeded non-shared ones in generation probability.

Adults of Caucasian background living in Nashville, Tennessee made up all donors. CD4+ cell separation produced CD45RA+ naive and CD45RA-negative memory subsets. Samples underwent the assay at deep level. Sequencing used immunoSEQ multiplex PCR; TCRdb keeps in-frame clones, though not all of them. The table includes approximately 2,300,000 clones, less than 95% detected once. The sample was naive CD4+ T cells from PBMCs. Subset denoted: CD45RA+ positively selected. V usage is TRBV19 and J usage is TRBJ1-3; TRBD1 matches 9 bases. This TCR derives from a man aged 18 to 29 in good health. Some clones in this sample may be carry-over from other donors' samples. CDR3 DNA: TGTGCCAGTGGGACAGGGACCCTTCCTGGAAACACCATATATTTT. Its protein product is CASGTGTLPGNTIYF.